Shown below are 7 T cell receptor beta chains from a single sample sequenced in a study of cytomegalovirus exposure and HLA in healthy donors. The study ran its PCR with 60 Vbeta and 13 Jbeta primers. TCRdb's copy holds only in-frame clones and misses some; the assay was immunoSEQ multiplex PCR. The sample includes approximately 97,000 clones, 75% to 85% of them seen just once. Sequences were obtained from PBMCs. The receptors here all came from a male donor in good health and CMV-seropositive.

The V gene is TRBV28, the J gene TRBJ1-5, with 12 bases identical to TRBD1. The CDR3 is 14 amino acids. Germline values: CDR1 MDHEN, CDR2 SYDVKM. With V trimmed by 6 bases and J by 13 bases, 10 bases remained unmatched. CDR3 coding DNA: TGTGCCAGCAGCCCCCGGGACAGGGGGCCTAAGCAGCATTTT. The encoded protein is CASSPRDRGPKQHF.

The CDR3 region is CASSGGLAVTLDTQYF. Written as DNA, the CDR3 is TGCGCCAGCAGTGGTGGACTAGCGGTCACGTTGGATACGCAGTATTTT. The chain combines TRBV10-1 with TRBJ2-3; 10 bases are a match to TRBD2. Trimming at V came to 4 bases and at J to 6 bases, leaving 10 bases not matched to a gene. The CDR3 has 16 residues. Per the germline V gene, CDR1 is WNHNN and CDR2 is SYGVQD (reference sequence).

The sample holds a few counts of this clone. CDR3 sequence (DNA): TGCAGCGTTATCCCAGGGTACGAAGCTTTCTTT. Its translation is CSVIPGYEAFF. The genes are TRBV29-1 and TRBJ1-1; D might be TRBD1 (5 bases). V was cut by 5 bases and J by 8 bases, with 12 bases left in between. The CDR3 length is 11 residues. Per germline, CDR1 SQVTM and CDR2 ANQGSEA.

This clone occurred once. The CDR3 here is CASSQGGGPGGNTEAFF. The CDR3 DNA reads as TGTGCCAGCAGCCAAGGGGGGGGCCCGGGAGGGAACACTGAAGCTTTCTTT. The chain combines TRBV4-2 with TRBJ1-1, with D perhaps matching TRBD1 (6 bases). CDR1 and CDR2 from the germline V gene are LGHNA and YNFKEQ. The CDR3 is 17 residues long. V lost 1 base, J lost 1 base, and 16 bases lay in between.

The V call is TRBV5-6, the J call TRBJ2-3; TRBD2 matches at 11 bases. The CDR3 sequence is 16 residues long. V was pared by 4 bases and J by 7 bases, with 11 bases of the junction left unmatched. Germline CDR1 is SGHDT and CDR2 is YYEEEE. The CDR3 sequence is CASSQMTSGVPNTQYF. CDR3 in DNA: TGTGCCAGCAGCCAGATGACTAGCGGGGTTCCAAATACGCAGTATTTT.

The chain carries TRBV18 and TRBJ1-2; a possible D gene is TRBD1 (5 bases). Germline CDR1 KGHSH, CDR2 LQKENI. The CDR3 has 14 residues. Trimming removed 2 bases at V and 4 bases at J, with 11 bases between. CDR3 region: CASSPAPQVYGYTF. CDR3 DNA sequence: TGTGCCAGCTCACCAGCTCCACAGGTCTATGGCTACACCTTC.

This rearrangement joins TRBV6-5 to TRBJ1-5; possibly TRBD1 for D (5 bases). This CDR3 comprises 13 residues. Germline-derived CDR1 and CDR2 are MNHEY and SVGAGI. Trimming removed 7 bases from V and 5 bases from J, with 12 bases in between. The CDR3 region has the DNA TGTGCCAGCATGGCAGGGAAGGATCAGCCCCAGCATTTT. Translation: CASMAGKDQPQHF.